This T cell receptor beta chain originates from a study of OX40 agonist ivuxolimab in advanced cancers. The repertoire was sequenced with immunoSEQ multiplex PCR; TCRdb's copy has only in-frame clones and lacks some. Seen here are about 19,000 clones, about 86% observed once, and the top ten hold over 10%. Sequenced here: CD4+ or CD8+ T cells sorted from blood, sampled in a trial of the OX40 agonist ivuxolimab. The receptor comes from an adult with an advanced solid tumor such as melanoma, head and neck, liver or kidney cancer.

CDR3 amino acids: CAISSESSYNEQFF. CDR3 bases: TGTGCCATCAGTAGCGAGAGCTCCTACAATGAGCAGTTCTTC. The J gene is TRBJ2-1, the V gene TRBV10-3; D uncertain. CDR1 and CDR2 (germline): ENHRY, SYGVKD. The CDR3 contains 14 residues. V was shortened by 5 bases and J by 0 bases, with 8 bases between the two germline ends.